Following are 7 T cell receptor beta chains from one sample sequenced in a study of blood T cell repertoires in COVID-19 (dated by TCRdb to between 2020 and 2021). Libraries were constructed by the immunoSEQ multiplex PCR assay. TCRdb carries this immuneACCESS record with in-frame sequences only. Its versions omit some clonotypes, under half of them owing to an unresolved V gene in the studies checked, with the rest unexplained. A total of around 150,000 clones appear in this sample, around nine tenths of them only once. The top ten clones comprise about 5% of the sample. The sequencing input was peripheral blood. The receptors derive from a human donor in a cohort sampled during active COVID-19.

This clone was detected only once. This chain joins TRBV27 and TRBJ2-5; D is ambiguous. CDR1 is MNHEY and CDR2 is SMNVEV in the germline V gene (reference sequence). This CDR3 comprises 13 residues. V was trimmed by 2 bases and J by 4 bases, leaving 8 bases between them. The CDR3 is CASSLTVGETQYF. The CDR3 DNA reads as TGTGCCAGCAGTTTAACCGTCGGAGAGACCCAGTACTTC.

The V and J genes are TRBV7-2 and TRBJ2-7, with 7 bases identical to TRBD1. CDR3 size: 15 residues. CDR1 is SGHTA, CDR2 FQGNSA, per germline. Trimming took 4 bases from V and 1 from J; bases not matched to a gene: 7. This CDR3 is CASSYAGGGSYEQYF. The CDR3 bases are TGTGCCAGCAGCTATGCAGGGGGTGGATCCTACGAGCAGTACTTC.

This chain connects TRBV28 to TRBJ1-1; D is unclear. This CDR3 spans 14 amino acids. Germline CDR1 reads MDHEN; CDR2 reads SYDVKM. V was cut by 6 bases and J by 4 bases, with 15 bases left in between. CDR3 nucleotides: TGTGCCAGCAGCCTTCCGGGGATCGGCACTGAAGCTTTCTTT. Residues: CASSLPGIGTEAFF. The variable domain in full, with the rest retrieved from reference TRBV28 and TRBJ1-1, is DVKVTQSSRYLVKRTGEKVFLECVQDMDHENMFWYRQDPGLGLRLIYFSYDVKMKEKGDIPEGYSVSREKKERFSLILESASTNQTSMYLCASSLPGIGTEAFFGQGTRLTVV.

The rearrangement joins TRBV19 to TRBJ2-1; 8 bases map to TRBD2. The CDR3 totals 14 residues. The germline gives CDR1 LNHDA, CDR2 SQIVND (reference sequence). V gave up 6 bases and J gave up 7 bases; unmatched junction bases: 8. Written as DNA, the CDR3 is TGTGCCAGTAGGAAAAGCGGGAGTGCTAATGAGCAGTTCTTC. As protein: CASRKSGSANEQFF.

The chain recombines TRBV6-5 with TRBJ1-6, with D perhaps matching TRBD1 (5 bases). Trimming removed 6 bases from V and 11 bases from J, with 11 bases in between. CDR3 size: 12 residues. The V gene's germline CDR1 is MNHEY and CDR2 SVGAGI. CDR3 sequence: CASSQGGPPLHF. CDR3 DNA: TGTGCCAGCAGCCAGGGAGGGCCACCCCTCCACTTT.

The CDR3 DNA is TGTGCCAGCAGCCCTGGAGGGAATCAGCCCCAGCATTTT. Translated: CASSPGGNQPQHF. The genes are TRBV28 and TRBJ1-5; D unresolved. The CDR3 length is 13 residues. From germline, CDR1 is MDHEN and CDR2 SYDVKM. The V end lost 6 bases, the J end lost 4 bases, and 10 bases lay between the germline ends.

This clone was picked up a small number of times. CDR3 in DNA: TGTGCCAGCAGCCCCCTCGGCAGGGGTTCCTACGAGCAGTACTTC. Translation: CASSPLGRGSYEQYF. The chain is built from TRBV3-1 (or the pseudogene TRBV3-2) and TRBJ2-7, with TRBD1 as a possible D gene (6 bases). From germline, CDR1 is LGHDT and CDR2 YNNKEL (reference sequence). CDR3 size: 15 residues. V shed 4 bases and J shed 1 base, with 14 bases lying between them.